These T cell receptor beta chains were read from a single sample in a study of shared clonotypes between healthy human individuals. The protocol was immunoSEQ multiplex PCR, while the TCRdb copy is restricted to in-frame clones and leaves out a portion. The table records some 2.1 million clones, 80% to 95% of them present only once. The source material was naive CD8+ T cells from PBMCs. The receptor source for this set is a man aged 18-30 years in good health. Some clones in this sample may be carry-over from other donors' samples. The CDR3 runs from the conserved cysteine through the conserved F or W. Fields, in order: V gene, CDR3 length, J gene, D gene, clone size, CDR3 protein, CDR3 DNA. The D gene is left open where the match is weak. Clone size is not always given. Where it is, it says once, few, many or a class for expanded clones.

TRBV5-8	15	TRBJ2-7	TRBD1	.	CASSLAGTADYEQYF	TGTGCCAGCAGCTTGGCTGGGACAGCAGACTACGAGCAGTACTTC
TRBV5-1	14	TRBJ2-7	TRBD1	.	CASSFRGPSYEQYF	TGCGCCAGCAGCTTCAGGGGGCCCTCCTACGAGCAGTACTTC
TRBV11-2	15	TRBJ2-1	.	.	CASSLGWASYNEQFF	TGTGCCAGCAGCTTAGGATGGGCAAGTTACAATGAGCAGTTCTTC
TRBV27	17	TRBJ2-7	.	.	CASSPAVQQRLIYEQYF	TGTGCCAGCAGTCCCGCGGTACAACAAAGGCTCATCTACGAGCAGTACTTC
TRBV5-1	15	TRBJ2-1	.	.	CASSFDRGLDNEQFF	TGCGCCAGCAGCTTTGATCGGGGGCTTGACAATGAGCAGTTCTTC
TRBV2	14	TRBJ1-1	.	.	CASRLITPNTEAFF	TGTGCCAGCAGATTAATTACTCCGAACACTGAAGCTTTCTTT
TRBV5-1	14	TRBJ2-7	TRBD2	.	CASSLRTSGLEQYF	TGCGCCAGCAGCTTGAGGACTAGCGGTTTGGAGCAGTACTTC
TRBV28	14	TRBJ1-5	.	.	CASRTGIGNQPQHF	TGTGCCAGCAGAACAGGGATAGGCAATCAGCCCCAGCATTTT
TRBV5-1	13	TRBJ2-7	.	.	CASSLGTPYEQYF	TGCGCCAGCAGCCTCGGGACCCCCTACGAGCAGTACTTC
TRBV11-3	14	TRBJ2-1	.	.	CASSLAGTYNEQFF	TGTGCCAGCAGCTTAGCGGGAACCTACAATGAGCAGTTCTTC
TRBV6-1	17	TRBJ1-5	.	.	CASSESTISEGEKPQHF	TGTGCCAGCAGTGAATCGACAATTTCGGAGGGGGAGAAGCCCCAGCATTTT
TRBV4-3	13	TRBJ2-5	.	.	CASSLGLDEAQYF	TGCGCCAGCAGCCTGGGACTGGATGAGGCCCAGTACTTC
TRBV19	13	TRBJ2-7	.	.	CASSLRDADEQYF	TGTGCCAGTAGCCTCCGGGACGCCGACGAGCAGTACTTC
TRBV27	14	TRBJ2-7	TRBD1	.	CASSFRDRAYEQYF	TGTGCCAGCAGTTTCCGGGACAGGGCCTACGAGCAGTACTTC
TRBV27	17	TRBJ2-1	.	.	CASSPGGRGNPLNEQFF	TGTGCCAGCAGCCCAGGGGGGCGGGGGAATCCCCTCAATGAGCAGTTCTTC
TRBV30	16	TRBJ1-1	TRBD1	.	CAWSPHIGTVGTEAFF	TGTGCCTGGAGTCCCCATATTGGGACAGTAGGCACTGAAGCTTTCTTT
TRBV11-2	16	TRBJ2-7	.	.	CASSPDRVPGSYEQYF	TGTGCCAGCAGCCCCGACCGAGTGCCTGGGAGCTACGAGCAGTACTTC
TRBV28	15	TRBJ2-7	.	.	CASSLRRGGGAEQYF	TGTGCCAGCAGTTTAAGAAGAGGCGGGGGCGCAGAGCAGTACTTC
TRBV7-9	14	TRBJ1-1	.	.	CASSLVSSNTEAFF	TGTGCCAGCAGCTTAGTATCCTCGAACACTGAAGCTTTCTTT
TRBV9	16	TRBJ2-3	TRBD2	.	CASSTTTSVSTDTQYF	TGTGCCAGCAGCACGACGACTAGCGTTAGCACAGATACGCAGTATTTT
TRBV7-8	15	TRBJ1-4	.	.	CASSFGFVRPEKLFF	TGTGCCAGCAGCTTCGGCTTTGTTCGGCCCGAAAAACTGTTTTTT
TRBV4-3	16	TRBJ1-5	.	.	CASSQDWGYSNQPQHF	TGCGCCAGCAGCCAAGATTGGGGCTATAGCAATCAGCCCCAGCATTTT
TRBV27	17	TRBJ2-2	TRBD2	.	CASSLIETSGSTGELFF	TGTGCCAGCAGTTTAATCGAGACTAGCGGGTCCACCGGGGAGCTGTTTTTT
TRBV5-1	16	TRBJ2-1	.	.	CASSGGTASSYNEQFF	TGCGCCAGCAGCGGCGGGACAGCGAGCTCCTACAATGAGCAGTTCTTC
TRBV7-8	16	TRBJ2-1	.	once	CASSWLLADSYNEQFF	TGTGCCAGCAGCTGGCTCCTGGCTGACTCCTACAATGAGCAGTTCTTC
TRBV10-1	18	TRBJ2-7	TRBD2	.	CASSNYPGLAGDEYEQYF	TGCGCCAGCAGCAACTATCCGGGACTAGCGGGAGATGAGTACGAGCAGTACTTC
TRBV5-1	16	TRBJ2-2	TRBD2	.	CASSLAQRENTGELFF	TGCGCCAGCAGCTTGGCCCAGCGGGAGAACACCGGGGAGCTGTTTTTT
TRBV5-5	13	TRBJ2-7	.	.	CASSFFRSYEQYF	TGTGCCAGCAGTTTCTTTCGGAGCTACGAGCAGTACTTC
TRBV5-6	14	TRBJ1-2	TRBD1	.	CASKDRDREYGYTF	TGTGCCAGCAAAGACCGGGACAGAGAGTATGGCTACACCTTC
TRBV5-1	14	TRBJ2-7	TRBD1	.	CASSLGTGVNEQYF	TGCGCCAGCAGCTTGGGGACAGGGGTCAACGAGCAGTACTTC
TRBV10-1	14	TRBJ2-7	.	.	CATSREGATYEQYF	TGCGCCACCTCCCGGGAGGGGGCGACCTACGAGCAGTACTTC
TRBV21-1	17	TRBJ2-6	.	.	CASSKGTVRSGANVLTF	TGTGCCAGCAGCAAAGGGACAGTTCGTTCTGGGGCCAACGTCCTGACTTTC
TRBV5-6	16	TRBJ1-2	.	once	CASSLNPQFLRNGYTF	TGTGCCAGCAGCTTGAACCCCCAGTTCCTTAGGAATGGCTACACCTTC
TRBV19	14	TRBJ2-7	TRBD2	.	CASSILAGQHEQYF	TGTGCCAGTAGTATACTAGCGGGACAACACGAGCAGTACTTC
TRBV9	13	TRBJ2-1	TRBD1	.	CASSVGDRYEQFF	TGTGCCAGCAGCGTAGGGGACAGGTATGAGCAGTTCTTC
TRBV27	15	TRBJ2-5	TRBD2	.	CASSVWTSGRETQYF	TGTGCCAGCAGTGTATGGACTAGCGGGAGAGAGACCCAGTACTTC
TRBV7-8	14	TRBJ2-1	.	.	CASSEDMGFNEQFF	TGTGCCAGCAGCGAAGACATGGGATTTAATGAGCAGTTCTTC
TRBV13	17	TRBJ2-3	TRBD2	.	CASSLVARGGSTDTQYF	TGTGCCAGCAGCTTAGTAGCCCGCGGGGGTAGCACAGATACGCAGTATTTT
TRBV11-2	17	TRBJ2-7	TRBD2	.	CASSQGLAVLRSYEQYF	TGTGCCAGCAGCCAGGGACTAGCGGTACTAAGGTCCTACGAGCAGTACTTC